This T cell receptor beta chain was retrieved from a study of T cell responses to AZD1222 COVID-19 vaccine. Notes on the study in general: Regions left unmutated in variants are reportedly the target of nearly half of spike-specific TCRs. Spike was spanned by vaccine-associated CD4 TCRs, which were dominant at 160-218 and 743-854. It should be noted that donors were predominantly white British and more often female, and clonal diversity was possibly underestimated. Baseline serology detected seropositivity in only five to seven AZD1222 recipients.

To note about this clone: Its antigen is undetermined.

With 5 bases clipped from V and 4 bases from J, the junction kept 5 bases outside the gene matches. From germline, CDR1 is SGHTA and CDR2 FQGNSA. This CDR3 is built from 14 residues. Sequencing used immunoSEQ multiplex PCR; TCRdb keeps in-frame clones, though not all of them. The top ten clones hold about 1.5% of a sample with roughly 150,000 clones, about 91% of them seen once. The chain is built from TRBV7-2 and TRBJ2-3; TRBD2 matches at 8 bases. This clonotype was obtained from an adult in good health. The sequenced sample was peripheral blood, obtained on day 0 of AZD1222 vaccination. The chain's CDR3 is CASSPTSGSDTQYF. The CDR3 DNA sequence: TGTGCCAGCAGCCCTACTAGCGGCTCAGATACGCAGTATTTT.